These T cell receptor beta chains were read from a single sample in a study of shared clonotypes between healthy human individuals. The repertoire was sequenced with immunoSEQ multiplex PCR; TCRdb's copy has only in-frame clones and lacks some. Seen here are millions of clones, roughly 91% observed once, and the top ten hold roughly 1.7%. The sequenced sample consisted of naive CD8+ T cells from PBMCs. These receptors came from a man between 18 and 29 years old in good health. Some clones in this sample may be carry-over from other donors' samples. The CDR3 runs from the conserved cysteine through the conserved F or W. A D gene is named only where the DNA matches it firmly. Clone size is shown for a subset of rows, as once, few, many or a class of expanded clone.

15 TRBJ2-2 - TRBD2 TRBV27 TGTGCCAGCAGCCATTTGGGACTAGCGGCCGGGGAGCTGTTTTTT CASSHLGLAAGELFF
15 TRBJ2-1 - TRBD2 TRBV4-3 TGCGCCAGCAGCCGCCCGGGACTAGCGGTAAGGGAGCAGTTCTTC CASSRPGLAVREQFF
14 TRBJ2-1 - TRBD2 TRBV10-3 TGTGCCATCAGCGGGGGGACTAGCGGGAGTGAGCAGTTCTTC CAISGGTSGSEQFF
14 TRBJ2-4 - - TRBV4-2 TGTGCCAGCAGCCAAGACCCAGTTGTGGACATTCAGTACTTC CASSQDPVVDIQYF
15 TRBJ2-3 - - TRBV7-9 TGTGCCAGCAGCTTAGGACTAGGGGCGACAGATACGCAGTATTTT CASSLGLGATDTQYF
17 TRBJ2-3 once - TRBV4-1 TGCGCCAGCAGTCCAACGCGGAGTATGCCTAGCACAGATACGCAGTATTTT CASSPTRSMPSTDTQYF
14 TRBJ2-7 - - TRBV6-1 TGTGCCAGCAGTGATTTTGGGGGAACGGGCGAGCAGTACTTC CASSDFGGTGEQYF
14 TRBJ2-7 - - TRBV25-1 TGTGCCAGCAGTGAATTGAACCCTTACTACGAGCAGTACTTC CASSELNPYYEQYF
18 TRBJ2-7 - TRBD2 TRBV4-1 TGCGCCAGCAGCCAAGCCCCCTACCAAGGACTAGCGATGGACGAGCAGTACTTC CASSQAPYQGLAMDEQYF
11 TRBJ2-7 - - TRBV29-1 TGCAGCGTGGATGTGGGGAGCGAGCAGTACTTC CSVDVGSEQYF
14 TRBJ2-5 - - TRBV9 TGTGCCAGCAGCGTAGAAGGGGACCAGGAGACCCAGTACTTC CASSVEGDQETQYF
15 TRBJ2-1 - TRBD2 TRBV7-9 TGTGCCAGCAGCCCCGGACTAGCGGCCCACAATGAGCAGTTCTTC CASSPGLAAHNEQFF
16 TRBJ2-3 - TRBD1 TRBV4-1 TGCGCCAGCAGCCAAGTCGGACAGGGGGCTTTTGATACGCAGTATTTT CASSQVGQGAFDTQYF
17 TRBJ2-3 - TRBD2 TRBV7-2 TGTGCCAGCAGCTTAGTTCCCAGCGGGACCCGCACAGATACGCAGTATTTT CASSLVPSGTRTDTQYF
18 TRBJ2-3 - TRBD2 TRBV27 TGTGCCAGCAGTCCGCGGACTAGCGGGAGGGCCGGTACAGATACGCAGTATTTT CASSPRTSGRAGTDTQYF
13 TRBJ1-1 once - TRBV7-6 TGTGCCAGCAGCCCGGGGGCGCGGACTGAAGCTTTCTTT CASSPGARTEAFF
15 TRBJ2-7 - - TRBV7-8 TGTGCCAGCAACCCCAGTCGAGGGAGGCACTACGAGCAGTACTTC CASNPSRGRHYEQYF
13 TRBJ2-1 - - TRBV5-1 TGCGCCAGCAGCTTGGGTGGTCTTTCCGAGCAGTTCTTC CASSLGGLSEQFF
15 TRBJ2-3 - - TRBV7-8 TGTGCCAGCAGTAGGGGGGGACATAGCACAGATACGCAGTATTTT CASSRGGHSTDTQYF
14 TRBJ2-2 - - TRBV27 TGTGCCAGCAGTCCGTTAATTGCCCGTGGGGAGCTGTTTTTT CASSPLIARGELFF
14 TRBJ2-2 once - TRBV30 TGTGCCTGGAGTGTTGATTCTAACACCGGGGAGCTGTTTTTT CAWSVDSNTGELFF
16 TRBJ1-3 - - TRBV21-1 TGTGCCAGCAGCAAACAAGCGGACAGCTCTGGAAACACCATATATTTT CASSKQADSSGNTIYF
13 TRBJ1-1 - - TRBV19 TGTGCCAGTAGGGCTCAATTGAACACTGAAGCTTTCTTT CASRAQLNTEAFF
10 TRBJ2-5 - - TRBV29-1 TGCAGCGTCGAAACTTGGACCCAGTACTTC CSVETWTQYF
15 TRBJ2-7 - TRBD1 TRBV30 TGTGCCTGGAGGACCCCGGGACAGGGTTTTTCCGAGCAGTACTTC CAWRTPGQGFSEQYF
15 TRBJ1-2 - TRBD1 TRBV7-9 TGTGCCAGCAGTTATAACAGGGGCGGAAACTATGGCTACACCTTC CASSYNRGGNYGYTF
18 TRBJ2-3 - TRBD2 TRBV19 TGTGCCAGTAGTATACGTTTAATGCGGGAGCAAGGCACAGATACGCAGTATTTT CASSIRLMREQGTDTQYF
15 TRBJ2-4 - TRBD1 TRBV9 TGTGCCAGCAGCACCGGACAGGCCGGTGGGAACATTCAGTACTTC CASSTGQAGGNIQYF
12 TRBJ2-1 few - TRBV7-3 TGTGCCAGCAGCCCGGACTACAATGAGCAGTTCTTC CASSPDYNEQFF
17 TRBJ2-6 - - TRBV25-1 TGTGCCAGCAGTGAGTGGACAGCCTACTCTGGGGCCAACGTCCTGACTTTC CASSEWTAYSGANVLTF
16 TRBJ2-1 - TRBD2 TRBV27 TGTGCCAGCAGTGCAACTAGCGGGAGGGCCTTGGAGGAGCAGTTCTTC CASSATSGRALEEQFF
13 TRBJ1-5 once - TRBV9 TGTGCCAGCAGCGCCAGCGGGGGCGAGCCCCAGCATTTT CASSASGGEPQHF
18 TRBJ1-5 - TRBD1 TRBV19 TGTGCCAGTAGTGCGTTTTTTCGTTCCTCAGGGGGAACTCAGCCCCAGCATTTT CASSAFFRSSGGTQPQHF
12 TRBJ2-7 - - TRBV5-6 TGTGCCAGCAGAGGAAGTCGGAACGAGCAGTACTTC CASRGSRNEQYF
12 TRBJ1-5 - - TRBV27 TGTGCCAGCAGTTTCATAGGTCAGCCCCAGCATTTT CASSFIGQPQHF
11 TRBJ2-3 - TRBD2 TRBV20-1 TGCGGCGCGGGAGGCCCAGATACGCAGTATTTT CGAGGPDTQYF
15 TRBJ1-1 - - TRBV15 TGTGCCACCAGCTCAGGATTGGGGATTAACACTGAAGCTTTCTTT CATSSGLGINTEAFF
12 TRBJ2-7 - TRBD1 TRBV6-1 TGTGCCACCCGACAGGGAACCTACGAGCAGTACTTC CATRQGTYEQYF
15 TRBJ2-1 - - TRBV7-2 TGTGCCAGCAGCCGATACGCAAGCTCCTACAATGAGCAGTTCTTC CASSRYASSYNEQFF
14 TRBJ2-2 once TRBD1 TRBV6-1 TGTGCCAGCGGCTGGACAGGGTTGGGCGGGGAGCTGTTTTTT CASGWTGLGGELFF